This T cell receptor beta chain was found in a study of OX40 agonist ivuxolimab in advanced cancers. This clone was picked up a small number of times. Trimming pared 4 bases from V and 1 base from J, leaving 3 bases between. This CDR3 has 12 residues. Germline CDR1 is WSHSY and CDR2 is SAAADI. Profiled with immunoSEQ multiplex PCR; TCRdb holds only in-frame clones, not every one. The repertoire holds tens of thousands of clones, around 85% seen once, with about 14% in the top ten. The receptor's source is an adult with an advanced solid tumor such as melanoma, head and neck, liver or kidney cancer. V gene TRBV10-2 combines with J gene TRBJ2-3; D is ambiguous. Sequencing was performed on CD4+ or CD8+ T cells sorted from blood, taken in a trial of the OX40 agonist ivuxolimab. The CDR3 nucleotides are TGCGCCAGCAGTGTGGGCACAGATACGCAGTATTTT. Its translation is CASSVGTDTQYF.